The T cell receptor (beta chain) described here comes from a study of identical twins. The donors were all healthy and Caucasian. CDR3 length equals 12 residues. Trimming took 3 bases from V and 5 from J, leaving 5 bases between them. Germline loops: CDR1 LNHDA, CDR2 SQIVND (reference sequence). TCRdb re-called the 5' RACE reads with MiXCR, one entry per CDR3 protein. The sample consists of roughly 1,500,000 distinct CDR3 sequences, about 32% of them appearing once. Study findings and constraints: Findings depended on cross-sectional statistics rather than tracking the same donors. The more abundant beta clonotypes in cord blood had fewer insertions, and memory repertoires did not show this. Researchers caution that invariant MAIT and iNKT cells could partly confound zero-insertion analyses.

This clonotype occurred a few times. The antigen is undetermined. This sequence joins TRBV19 and TRBJ2-4, with D hard to call. Sequencing was done on a sample of cord blood. The clonotype originates from a newborn girl in good health. The CDR3 loop reads CASSMTENIQYF. The CDR3, as DNA: TGTGCCAGTAGTATGACGGAAAACATTCAGTACTTC.